These 2 T cell receptor beta chains originate from one sample sequenced in a study of cytomegalovirus exposure and HLA in healthy donors. PCR was performed using 60 Vbeta and 13 Jbeta primers. The protocol was immunoSEQ multiplex PCR, while the TCRdb copy is restricted to in-frame clones and leaves out a portion. This table has about 150,000 clones, 65% to 80% appearing once. Material for sequencing was PBMCs. Receptors originate from a woman aged 40 to 50 in good health and CMV-seronegative.

The V and J genes are TRBV7-9 and TRBJ1-2, with a possible D match to TRBD1 (6 bases). This CDR3 contains 12 residues. Trimming shortened V by 4 bases and J by 8 bases, and 11 bases separated the two germline ends. CDR1 and CDR2 from the germline V gene are SEHNR and FQNEAQ (reference sequence). The CDR3 here is CASSSRGSGYTF. Written as DNA, the CDR3 is TGTGCCAGCAGCTCCAGGGGCAGCGGCTACACCTTC.

This chain links TRBV7-9 with TRBJ1-2; the match to TRBD1 covers 11 bases. CDR3 length: 17 residues. J was trimmed by 4 bases and V by 2 bases; bases with no gene match: 9. Germline CDR1 is SEHNR and CDR2 is FQNEAQ (reference sequence). The CDR3 coding sequence is TGTGCCAGCAGCTTATTCGATGATGGGACAGGGGGCTATGGCTACACCTTC. This sequence encodes CASSLFDDGTGGYGYTF.